This TCR beta chain was captured by sequencing in a study of blood T cell repertoires in COVID-19. Overall study: Acute and convalescent COVID-19 samples came from the United States, Italy and Spain. The cDNA or gDNA used as material had been derived from T cells, B-cell-depleted T cells, or PBMCs.

Germline-derived CDR1 and CDR2 are SGHAT and FQNNGV. V lost 6 bases and J 3 bases, leaving 9 bases between the germline ends. This CDR3 spans 13 amino acids. In the original analysis: For nucleated cells, counts were estimated from reference gene primer amplification. Clones were read by immunoSEQ multiplex PCR, and TCRdb kept only the in-frame ones, dropping some. The V and J calls and clone size are taken from that table; D and trimming were inferred from the DNA. The sample records about 140,000 clones, more than 65% being singletons. The TCR was taken from a human donor in a cohort sampled during active COVID-19. V usage is TRBV11-2 and J usage is TRBJ1-5, with a possible D match to TRBD1 (5 bases). The sequenced sample consisted of peripheral blood. In DNA form, the CDR3 reads TGTGCCAGCAGGAGGGGACTCAATCAGCCCCAGCATTTT. Translating gives CASRRGLNQPQHF.